This TCR beta chain was retrieved from a study of cytotoxic CD8 clonotypes in ibrutinib-treated CLL. There are 15 residues in the CDR3. Germline CDR1 is LNHDA and CDR2 is SQIVND (reference sequence). Trimming cost V 3 bases and J 4 bases, with 13 bases left between them. Generated by immunoSEQ multiplex PCR, the TCRdb table keeps only in-frame clones and is missing some. Of about 310,000 clones listed, roughly 79% are singletons. The sequence was collected from a human donor with chronic lymphocytic leukemia. The chain recombines TRBV19 with TRBJ1-3; no clear D gene. Here the sequenced sample was PBMCs, taken before ibrutinib treatment. CDR3 nucleotide sequence: TGTGCCAGTAGTATGGATCCCGAAACAGGAAACACCATATATTTT. Protein: CASSMDPETGNTIYF. The whole variable domain, remainder taken from reference TRBV19 and TRBJ1-3, is DGGITQSPKYLFRKEGQNVTLSCEQNLNHDAMYWYRQDPGQGLRLIYYSQIVNDFQKGDIAEGYSVSREKKESFPLTVTSAQKNPTAFYLCASSMDPETGNTIYFGEGSWLTVV.